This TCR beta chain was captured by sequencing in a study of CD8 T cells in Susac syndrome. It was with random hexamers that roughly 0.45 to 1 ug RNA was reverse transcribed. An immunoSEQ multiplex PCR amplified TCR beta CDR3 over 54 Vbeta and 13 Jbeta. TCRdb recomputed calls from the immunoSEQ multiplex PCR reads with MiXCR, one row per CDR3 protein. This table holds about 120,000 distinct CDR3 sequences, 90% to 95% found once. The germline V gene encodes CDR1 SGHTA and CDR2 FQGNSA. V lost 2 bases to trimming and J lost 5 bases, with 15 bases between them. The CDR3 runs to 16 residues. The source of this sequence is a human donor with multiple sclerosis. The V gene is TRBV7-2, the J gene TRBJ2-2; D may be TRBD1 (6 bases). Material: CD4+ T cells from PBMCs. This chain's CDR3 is CASSLFPTGLTGELFF. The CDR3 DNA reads TGTGCCAGCAGCTTATTCCCGACAGGCCTAACCGGGGAGCTGTTTTTT.